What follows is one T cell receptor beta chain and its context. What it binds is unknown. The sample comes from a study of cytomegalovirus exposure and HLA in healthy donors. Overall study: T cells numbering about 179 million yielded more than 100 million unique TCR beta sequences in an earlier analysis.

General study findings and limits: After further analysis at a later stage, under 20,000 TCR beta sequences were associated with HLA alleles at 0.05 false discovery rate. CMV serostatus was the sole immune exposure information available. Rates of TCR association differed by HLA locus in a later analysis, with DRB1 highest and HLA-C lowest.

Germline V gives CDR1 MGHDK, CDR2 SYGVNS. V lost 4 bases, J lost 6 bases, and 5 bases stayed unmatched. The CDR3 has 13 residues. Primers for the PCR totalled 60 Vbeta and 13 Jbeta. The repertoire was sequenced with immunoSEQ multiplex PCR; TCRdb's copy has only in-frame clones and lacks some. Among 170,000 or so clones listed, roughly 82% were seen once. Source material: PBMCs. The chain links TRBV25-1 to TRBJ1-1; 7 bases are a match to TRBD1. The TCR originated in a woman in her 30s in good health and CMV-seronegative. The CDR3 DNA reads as TGTGCCAGCAGTGCGACAGGGTTCGCTGAAGCTTTCTTT. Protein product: CASSATGFAEAFF.